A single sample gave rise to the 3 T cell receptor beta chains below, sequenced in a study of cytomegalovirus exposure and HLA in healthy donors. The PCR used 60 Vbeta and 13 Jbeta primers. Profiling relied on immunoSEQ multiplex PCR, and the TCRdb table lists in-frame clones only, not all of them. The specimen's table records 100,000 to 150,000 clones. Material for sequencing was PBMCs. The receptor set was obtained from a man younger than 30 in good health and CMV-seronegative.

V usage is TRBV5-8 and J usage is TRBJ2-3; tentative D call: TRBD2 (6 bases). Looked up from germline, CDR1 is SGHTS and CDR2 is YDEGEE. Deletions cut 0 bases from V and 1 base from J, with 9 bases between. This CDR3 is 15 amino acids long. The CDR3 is CASSLGGARTDTQYF. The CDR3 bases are TGTGCCAGCAGCTTGGGCGGGGCACGCACAGATACGCAGTATTTT.

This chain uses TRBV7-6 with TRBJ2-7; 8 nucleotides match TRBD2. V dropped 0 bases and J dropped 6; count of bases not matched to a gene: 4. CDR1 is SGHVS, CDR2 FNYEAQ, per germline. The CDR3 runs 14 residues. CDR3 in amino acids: CASSLAGGASEQYF. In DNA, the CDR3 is TGTGCCAGCAGCTTAGCCGGGGGGGCCTCCGAGCAGTACTTC.

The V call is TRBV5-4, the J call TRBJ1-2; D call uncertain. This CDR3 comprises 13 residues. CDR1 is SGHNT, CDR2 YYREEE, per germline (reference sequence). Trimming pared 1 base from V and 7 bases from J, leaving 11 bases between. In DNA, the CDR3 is TGTGCCAGCAGCTTGCGGGAAACGGGTGGCTACACCTTC. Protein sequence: CASSLRETGGYTF. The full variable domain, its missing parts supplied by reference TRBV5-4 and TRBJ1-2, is ETGVTQSPTHLIKTRGQQVTLRCSSQSGHNTVSWYQQALGQGPQFIFQYYREEENGRGNFPPRFSGLQFPNYSSELNVNALELDDSALYLCASSLRETGGYTFGSGTRLTVV.